This T cell receptor beta chain was obtained from a study of blood T cell repertoires in COVID-19 (dated by TCRdb to the early 2020s). Describing the broader study: Collaborator samples came from the United States, Italy and Spain and covered acute and convalescent phases of COVID-19. Samples were obtained from the ongoing ImmuneRACE study (first 160 participants) and from roughly 1,300 subjects provided by 6 global collaborators. A freely available public database, intended as a resource for researchers studying the immune response to SARS-CoV-2, is where the repertoires were released. The material from the prospective study consisted of cDNA or gDNA derived from T cells, B-cell-depleted T cells, or PBMCs. Subjects who had been exposed to COVID-19, were actively infected with it, or had recovered from it provided the deeply sampled blood TCRbeta repertoires that made up the dataset. HLA class I and class II types, where available, came from metadata supplied by the sample provider rather than from assay-based typing. Nearly every sample came with metadata listing a de-identified subject ID, COVID-19 status, age in years and sex.

Whole blood was collected in K2EDTA tubes by collaborating institutions according to the institutions' own protocols. Collaborator samples were shipped for TCRbeta analysis as frozen whole blood, isolated PBMCs, or DNA extracted from either sample type. TCRbeta CDR3 regions were amplified from genomic DNA by means of the immunoSEQ Assay, a bias-controlled multiplex PCR. In the original analysis: Nucleated cell counts per sample were estimated from amplification of reference gene primers within the assay. Sequence reads were collapsed and filtered to measure the absolute abundance of every unique TCRbeta CDR3 rearrangement. Productive Simpson clonality was computed per sample as the square root of Simpson's diversity index over productive rearrangements. Sourced from immuneACCESS, this table was stored by TCRdb with only in-frame sequences that have V and J called. A share of the clones is absent; for the studies checked, an unresolved V gene accounts for under half, and the remainder has no known explanation. The V and J calls and the clone size are those of that table, but D and trimming were determined from the DNA. The sample data list around 250,000 clones, and around 86% of these were observed just once. Roughly an eighth of the sample comes from the top ten.

Including the terminal cysteine and phenylalanine, the CDR3 comprises 15 residues. The read is trimmed to its CDR3 DNA, 45 bases read in frame from base 1. The germline V gene sets CDR1 to MGHRA and CDR2 to YSYEKL. Clipping removes 5 bases from V and 4 bases from J, with 5 as the unmatched junction base count. For this clone: The antigen it recognizes is unknown. It has no much larger one-base neighbor in the sample; base qualities were not kept.

Beyond this particular receptor, the publication reports: The amount of clinical and demographic metadata varied by source and participant and was provided uncurated.

Specimen: peripheral blood. The clonotype originates from a man older than 75 with acute or convalescent COVID-19. The V and J genes are TRBV4-1 and TRBJ2-2; 9 central nucleotides agree with TRBD1. The CDR3 amino acid sequence is: CASSYGQGITGELFF. At the DNA level, the sequence is TGCGCCAGCAGCTACGGACAGGGGATCACCGGGGAGCTGTTTTTT.